These 18 T cell receptor beta chains were sequenced from one sample in a study of cytomegalovirus exposure and HLA in healthy donors. The PCR employed 60 Vbeta primers together with 13 Jbeta primers. The assay was immunoSEQ multiplex PCR, and TCRdb's table has in-frame clones only and misses some. Counted here are approximately 150,000 clones, approximately 80% occurring once; the ten biggest clones make up roughly 7.3%. The sample was PBMCs. Every receptor here comes from a male donor in good health and CMV-seropositive.

This clone occurred a few times. The chain combines TRBV7-6 with TRBJ1-6; D is possibly TRBD1 (6 bases). There are 13 residues in the CDR3. V was trimmed by 2 bases and J by 16 bases, leaving 15 bases between them. CDR1 SGHVS and CDR2 FNYEAQ come from the germline V gene. The CDR3 region has the DNA TGTGCCAGCAGCTTATATAGGGACAACCTGCTCCACTTT. Translating it yields CASSLYRDNLLHF.

The V and J genes are TRBV7-9 and TRBJ2-7; possible D gene TRBD1, 6 bases. The CDR3 covers 17 residues. V lost 7 bases to trimming and J lost 2 bases, with 24 bases between them. Germline V gene data show CDR1 as SEHNR and CDR2 as FQNEAQ (reference sequence). The CDR3, as DNA: TGTGCCAGCATCCCTCCCCTAGGTGGGGACACTACCTACGAGCAGTACTTC. Encoded protein: CASIPPLGGDTTYEQYF.

V gene TRBV7-8 combines with J gene TRBJ1-1; maybe TRBD1 (6 bases). V was trimmed by 6 bases and J by 0 bases, leaving 17 bases between them. Germline assignment: CDR1 SGHVS and CDR2 FQNEAQ. The CDR3 totals 16 residues. The CDR3, as DNA: TGTGCCAGCAGATTAAACGGGGGGCGTATGAACACTGAAGCTTTCTTT. It translates to CASRLNGGRMNTEAFF.

In this sample, this clone turned up once. V usage is TRBV14 and J usage is TRBJ2-5, with D perhaps TRBD1 (6 bases). This CDR3 has 14 amino acids. With 1 base removed from V and 5 bases from J, the gap between germline ends came to 11 bases. Germline V CDR1 and CDR2: SGHDN, FVKESK. The CDR3 DNA sequence: TGTGCCAGCAGCCAAGCCAGGGGAGTCGAGACCCAGTACTTC. Its protein is CASSQARGVETQYF.

The V gene is TRBV9, the J gene TRBJ2-7; 10 bases are a match to TRBD2. This CDR3 is 14 amino acids long. After removal of 2 bases from V and 2 bases from J, the junction contained 1 base not matched to a gene. CDR1 is SGDLS and CDR2 is YYNGEE in the germline V gene. CDR3 sequence (DNA): TGTGCCAGCAGCGTTAGCGGGGGGCCCTACGAGCAGTACTTC. Translated, it gives CASSVSGGPYEQYF.

The J gene is TRBJ2-2, the V gene TRBV5-1; D call uncertain. Germline CDR1 reads SGHRS; CDR2 reads YFSETQ. V was pared by 7 bases and J by 5 bases, with 27 bases between. There are 18 residues in the CDR3. Here the CDR3 DNA reads TGCGCCAGCTGCCAGAACAGAGACCGTCTGTCAGGTACCGGGGAGCTGTTTTTT. Protein product: CASCQNRDRLSGTGELFF.

The chain joins TRBV10-2 to TRBJ2-7; tentatively, D is TRBD2 (7 bases). CDR1 and CDR2 (germline): WSHSY, SAAADI. V dropped 2 bases and J dropped 6 bases, with 20 bases sitting between them. The CDR3 runs 16 residues. The CDR3 spells CASSEAFTWEGGEQYF. The CDR3 nucleotides are TGCGCCAGCAGTGAGGCCTTTACATGGGAGGGGGGCGAGCAGTACTTC.

This clone showed up just once. CDR3 nucleotide sequence: TGTGCCTGGAGTCCAATTAATTCACCCCTCCACTTT. This gives the protein CAWSPINSPLHF. V and J are TRBV30 and TRBJ1-6; D is unclear. The V gene lost 2 bases and the J gene lost 6 bases, with 5 bases spanning the gap. The CDR3 runs 12 residues. CDR1 is GTSNPN, CDR2 SVGIG, per germline (reference sequence).

This clone was detected once. This CDR3 reads CASSRLAGGPDEQFF. The CDR3 nucleotides are TGTGCCAGCAGTCGACTAGCGGGGGGGCCGGACGAGCAGTTCTTC. The genes are TRBV7-2 and TRBJ2-1, with TRBD2 matching over 14 bases. Losses at the gene ends were 6 bases for V and 10 bases for J; bases not matched to a gene: 8. From germline, CDR1 is SGHTA and CDR2 FQGNSA. The CDR3 consists of 15 residues.

The V call is TRBV29-1, the J call TRBJ1-2; D might be TRBD1 (6 bases). The length of the CDR3 is 12 residues. Germline loops: CDR1 SQVTM, CDR2 ANQGSEA. Trimming stripped 6 bases from V and 4 bases from J, with 12 bases between. CDR3 protein: CSVRQARYGYTF. The CDR3 DNA follows: TGCAGCGTGAGACAGGCCCGCTATGGCTACACCTTC.

The chain joins TRBV7-3 to TRBJ2-7; 7 bases are a match to TRBD1. The CDR3 extends over 13 amino acids. Germline assignment: CDR1 SGHTA and CDR2 FQGTGA. Losses at the gene ends were 4 bases for V and 5 bases for J; bases not matched to a gene: 5. The CDR3 DNA sequence: TGTGCCAGCAGCTCCGACAGGGACAACGAGCAGTACTTC. This sequence encodes CASSSDRDNEQYF.

The V gene is TRBV4-1, the J gene TRBJ1-3; 7 bases fit TRBD1. Looked up from germline, CDR1 is MGHRA and CDR2 is YSYEKL. The V gene end was trimmed by 1 base and the J gene end by 1 base; junction bases not matched to a gene: 7. The CDR3 consists of 17 residues. The CDR3, as DNA: TGCGCCAGCAGCCAAGGCCGACAGGGAAGATCTGGAAACACCATATATTTT. It yields the protein CASSQGRQGRSGNTIYF.

This rearrangement joins TRBV7-2 to TRBJ2-3; the D gene is possibly TRBD1 (6 bases). The CDR3 is 15 amino acids. Germline CDR1 reads SGHTA; CDR2 reads FQGNSA. V gave up 2 bases and J gave up 2 bases, with 11 bases separating them. Here the CDR3 DNA reads TGTGCCAGCAGCTTACAGTGGGGGCCCACAGATACGCAGTATTTT. It encodes CASSLQWGPTDTQYF.

CDR3 coding DNA: TGTGCCAGCAGCCCAGGACAGGGCTACAATGAGCAGTTCTTC. Protein sequence: CASSPGQGYNEQFF. This rearrangement joins TRBV11-3 to TRBJ2-1; 8 bases agree with TRBD1. Germline V gene data show CDR1 as SGHNT and CDR2 as YENEEA. The CDR3 totals 14 residues. The trim removed 5 bases at V and 3 bases at J, leaving 3 bases unmatched.

The genes are TRBV9 and TRBJ2-3, with no clear D. V gave up 2 bases and J gave up 4 bases, with 5 bases separating them. The CDR3 runs to 12 residues. Germline CDR1 is SGDLS and CDR2 is YYNGEE. The DNA for the CDR3 is TGTGCCAGCAGCGTGGCGGCAGATACGCAGTATTTT. Translating it yields CASSVAADTQYF.

This chain links TRBV7-9 with TRBJ1-2, with no clear D. This CDR3 is 11 amino acids long. V was shortened by 3 bases and J by 4 bases, with 3 bases between the two germline ends. Germline values: CDR1 SEHNR, CDR2 FQNEAQ (reference sequence). The CDR3 DNA is TGTGCCAGCAGCTTCTCCTATGGCTACACCTTC. It translates to CASSFSYGYTF.

The genes are TRBV30 and TRBJ1-1; 7 bases are shared with TRBD1. J gave up 2 bases and V 1 base, and 1 base lay outside the gene matches. The CDR3 sequence is 13 residues long. CDR1 and CDR2 from the germline V gene are GTSNPN and SVGIG (reference sequence). The CDR3 DNA sequence: TGTGCCTGGAGTGGGACAGGAAACACTGAAGCTTTCTTT. Protein product: CAWSGTGNTEAFF.

Details on this clone: One end of the junction is discordant with germline, which a read error may explain. V usage is TRBV7-7 and J usage is TRBJ2-2; D is perhaps TRBD1 (5 bases). Germline-derived CDR1 and CDR2 are SSHAT and FNYEAQ (reference sequence). The CDR3 totals 14 residues. In DNA form, the CDR3 reads TGTGCTAGCAGCCCCAGGGTTAACACCGGGGAGCTGTTTTTT. Its translation: CASSPRVNTGELFF.